The clone carrying this T cell receptor (beta chain) has more than one count but fewer than ten. The antigen remains undetermined. According to the study, genomic DNA was the template for TCR beta VDJ and CDR3 profiling. TCRdb processed the reads anew with MiXCR; each CDR3 protein has one entry. The sample holds about 220,000 distinct CDR3 sequences, roughly 35% seen once. These data come from a study of CD8+CD57+ T cells in acquired aplastic anemia. Study background: The study obtained an average of around 3.4 ug of DNA from sorted CD4+ and CD8+ cells. Among healthy donors, CD4+ cells averaged roughly 9.9 million reads. Study conclusions and caveats: Patients did not significantly differ from controls in CD8+ Simpson's diversity. Patients and controls shared 25 to 30 CD8+ CDR3 sequences.

The V end was cut by 10 bases, the J end by 8 bases, with 17 bases between. In germline, CDR1 is MNHNS, CDR2 SASEGT. The length of the CDR3 is 13 residues. Sequencing used sorted CD4+, CD8+, or CD8+CD57+ T cells (not recorded which) from PBMCs. V is TRBV6-1 and J is TRBJ1-4; tentative D call: TRBD1 (5 bases). This sequence was found in a human donor in good health, serving as a control. CDR3 nucleotide sequence: TGTGCCACGAAGGGACCGCGACGGGAAAAACTGTTTTTT. As protein: CATKGPRREKLFF.